The clone carrying this T cell receptor (beta chain) was found a few times. Its antigen is unidentified. The source of the sample is a study of early T cells in non-severe SARS-CoV-2 infection. Study as a whole: Chains were not paired, and sequencing was done on bulk RNA from unsorted whole blood.

Trimming at V came to 2 bases and at J to 4 bases, leaving 3 bases not matched to a gene. Looked up from germline, CDR1 is SGDLS and CDR2 is YYNGEE. The CDR3 has 14 residues. Findings of the study overall: Sequences matched to VDJdb favored anti-spike CD8 responses, while private and CD4 specificities were missed.

Individual cDNA molecules carried attached unique molecular identifiers. Via MiXCR, TCRdb re-called the 5' RACE reads, giving one row per CDR3 protein. The sample includes roughly 34,000 distinct CDR3 sequences, 5% to 7% of them seen just once. This sequence joins TRBV9 and TRBJ2-5; 9 bases map to TRBD2. The sequence was obtained from an adult who was a healthcare worker with PCR-confirmed SARS-CoV-2 infection or an uninfected control (not recorded which). Material for sequencing was whole blood. CDR3: CASSVGTSRETQYF. The DNA for the CDR3 is TGTGCCAGCAGCGTGGGGACTAGCAGAGAGACCCAGTACTTC.